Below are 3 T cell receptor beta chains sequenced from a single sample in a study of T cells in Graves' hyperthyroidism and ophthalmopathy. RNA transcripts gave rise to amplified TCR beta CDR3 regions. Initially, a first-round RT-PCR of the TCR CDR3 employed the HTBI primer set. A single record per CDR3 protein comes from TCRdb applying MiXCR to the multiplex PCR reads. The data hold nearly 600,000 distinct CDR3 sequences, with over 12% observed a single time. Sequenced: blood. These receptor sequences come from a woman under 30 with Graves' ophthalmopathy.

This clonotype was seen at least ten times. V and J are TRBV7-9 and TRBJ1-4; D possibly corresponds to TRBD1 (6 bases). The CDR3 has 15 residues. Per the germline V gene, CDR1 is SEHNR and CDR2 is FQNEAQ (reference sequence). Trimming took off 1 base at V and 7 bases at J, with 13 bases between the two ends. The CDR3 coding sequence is TGTGCCAGCAGCTTAGGAGGGGGTCTCGGTGAAAAACTGTTTTTT. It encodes CASSLGGGLGEKLFF.

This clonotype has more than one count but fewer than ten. CDR3 protein: CATSPDPGLAGIEQFF. The DNA of the CDR3 is TGTGCCACCAGCCCTGACCCGGGACTAGCGGGCATTGAGCAGTTCTTC. The chain recombines TRBV15 with TRBJ2-1; 12 bases align to TRBD2. The CDR3 runs to 16 residues. Germline lookup yields CDR1 LNHNV and CDR2 YYDKDF (reference sequence). V shed 5 bases, J shed 9 bases, and the junction held 11 bases outside the gene matches.

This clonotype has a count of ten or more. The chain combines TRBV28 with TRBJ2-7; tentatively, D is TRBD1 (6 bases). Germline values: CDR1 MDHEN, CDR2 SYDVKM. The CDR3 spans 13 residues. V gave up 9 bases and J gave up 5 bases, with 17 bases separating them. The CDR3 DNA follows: TGTGCCAGGGGGGCCAGGGTAATCGACGAGCAGTACTTC. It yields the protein CARGARVIDEQYF.